Reported below is one T cell receptor (beta chain). The antigen is unknown. Amplification used primers for 54 TRBV and 13 TRBJ segments. The data were produced by immunoSEQ multiplex PCR, yet TCRdb's version contains in-frame clones alone and is incomplete. The repertoire holds around 100,000 clones, 85% to 95% seen once, with approximately 0.25% in the top ten. This specimen comes from a study of T cell repertoires and HLA-DP antigens. Germline V gene sequence: CDR1 SGHAT, CDR2 FQNNGV. The CDR3 is 15 amino acids. The trim removed 4 bases at V and 5 bases at J, leaving 9 bases unmatched. Sequenced: CD4+ T cells from PBMCs. The source of this sequence is a woman aged 18-29 years in good health and CMV-seronegative. The chain is built from TRBV11-2 and TRBJ1-1; TRBD1 matches 8 bases. The CDR3 DNA is TGTGCCAGCAGCTCAATACGGACAGGGTGGACTGAAGCTTTCTTT. This translates into CASSSIRTGWTEAFF.